These 10 T cell receptor beta chains were all obtained from the same sample, sequenced in a study of shared clonotypes between healthy human individuals. Generated by immunoSEQ multiplex PCR, the TCRdb table keeps only in-frame clones and is missing some. This table has some 1,600,000 clones, about 98% appearing once. Sequenced: naive CD4+ T cells sorted from blood. As to subset: CD45RA+ positively selected. All receptors derive from a man aged 25-45 years in good health.

This clone was counted a single time. The V gene is TRBV14, the J gene TRBJ2-1, with 8 nucleotides matching TRBD2. The germline CDR1 and CDR2 sequences are SGHDN and FVKESK. This CDR3 has 16 amino acids. V dropped 0 bases and J dropped 4; count of bases not matched to a gene: 5. The CDR3 DNA reads as TGTGCCAGCAGCCAAGATAGGGTAGCGGGGTACAATGAGCAGTTCTTC. This translates into CASSQDRVAGYNEQFF.

The V gene is TRBV6-4, the J gene TRBJ1-1, with a possible D match to TRBD1 (5 bases). Trimming removed 10 bases from V and 7 bases from J, with 16 bases in between. CDR1 is MRHNA, CDR2 SNTAGT, per germline. This CDR3 has 12 residues. CDR3 sequence: CATALGVGEAFF. In DNA form, the CDR3 reads TGTGCCACCGCCCTGGGGGTCGGTGAAGCTTTCTTT.

This rearrangement joins TRBV19 to TRBJ2-7, with D perhaps matching TRBD1 (5 bases). Germline V gene lookup returns CDR1 LNHDA and CDR2 SQIVND (reference sequence). Trimming took 6 bases from V and 0 from J, leaving 9 bases between them. This CDR3 is 13 amino acids long. The chain's CDR3 is CASRTVGSYEQYF. In DNA form, the CDR3 reads TGTGCCAGTAGGACAGTGGGCTCCTACGAGCAGTACTTC.

The V call is TRBV19, the J call TRBJ2-7; 10 bases are shared with TRBD1. J lost 2 bases, V lost 7 bases, and 8 bases had no gene match. The V gene's germline CDR1 is LNHDA and CDR2 SQIVND (reference sequence). The CDR3 has 15 residues. The DNA for the CDR3 is TGTGCCAGTACCCCCGGGACAGGGGTCACCTACGAGCAGTACTTC. It yields the protein CASTPGTGVTYEQYF.

This chain links TRBV10-1 with TRBJ2-3; the D gene is possibly TRBD1 (6 bases). This CDR3 contains 15 residues. Germline V gene data show CDR1 as WNHNN and CDR2 as SYGVQD (reference sequence). V lost 3 bases, J lost 8 bases, and 18 bases lay in between. CDR3 loop: CASSDFGTGQTTQYF. The CDR3 DNA reads as TGCGCCAGCAGTGATTTCGGGACCGGACAGACTACGCAGTATTTT.

The chain joins TRBV5-1 to TRBJ2-6; D possibly corresponds to TRBD2 (5 bases). Germline V gene lookup returns CDR1 SGHRS and CDR2 YFSETQ. CDR3 size: 17 residues. V lost 4 bases, J lost 0 bases, and 14 bases lay in between. The CDR3, as DNA: TGCGCCAGCAGCCTGGAGGCCCTAGTCTCTGGGGCCAACGTCCTGACTTTC. Amino acid sequence: CASSLEALVSGANVLTF.

The chain couples TRBV7-9 to TRBJ2-1; 7 bases agree with TRBD2. The V gene end was trimmed by 6 bases and the J gene end by 4 bases; junction bases not matched to a gene: 12. Looked up from germline, CDR1 is SEHNR and CDR2 is FQNEAQ (reference sequence). The CDR3 sequence is 16 residues long. The DNA of the CDR3 is TGTGCCAGCAGGGGTTTAACGAGCGGGAAATACAATGAGCAGTTCTTC. Its translation is CASRGLTSGKYNEQFF.

The gene calls are TRBV28 and TRBJ2-5, with a tentative D call TRBD2 (6 bases). The CDR3 has 12 residues. From germline, CDR1 is MDHEN and CDR2 SYDVKM. The V and J ends lost 10 bases and 2 bases respectively, with 11 bases between them. The CDR3 DNA is TGTGCCACTCTTGGAGGGCAAGAGACCCAGTACTTC. Translated: CATLGGQETQYF.

The rearrangement links TRBV28 to TRBJ2-7, with 7 positions matching TRBD2. V was clipped by 8 bases and J by 3 bases; unmatched bases: 4. CDR3 size: 12 residues. Germline V gives CDR1 MDHEN, CDR2 SYDVKM. The CDR3 nucleotides read TGTGCCAGCGGCGCGGGAGTCTACGAGCAGTACTTC. Its translation is CASGAGVYEQYF.

The chain links TRBV7-2 to TRBJ2-1, with 9 bases that match TRBD2. CDR1 and CDR2 (germline): SGHTA, FQGNSA. CDR3 length: 16 amino acids. V was pared by 0 bases and J by 2 bases, with 2 bases of the junction left unmatched. This CDR3 is CASSLAASGTYNEQFF. Written as DNA, the CDR3 is TGTGCCAGCAGCTTAGCGGCTAGCGGGACCTACAATGAGCAGTTCTTC.